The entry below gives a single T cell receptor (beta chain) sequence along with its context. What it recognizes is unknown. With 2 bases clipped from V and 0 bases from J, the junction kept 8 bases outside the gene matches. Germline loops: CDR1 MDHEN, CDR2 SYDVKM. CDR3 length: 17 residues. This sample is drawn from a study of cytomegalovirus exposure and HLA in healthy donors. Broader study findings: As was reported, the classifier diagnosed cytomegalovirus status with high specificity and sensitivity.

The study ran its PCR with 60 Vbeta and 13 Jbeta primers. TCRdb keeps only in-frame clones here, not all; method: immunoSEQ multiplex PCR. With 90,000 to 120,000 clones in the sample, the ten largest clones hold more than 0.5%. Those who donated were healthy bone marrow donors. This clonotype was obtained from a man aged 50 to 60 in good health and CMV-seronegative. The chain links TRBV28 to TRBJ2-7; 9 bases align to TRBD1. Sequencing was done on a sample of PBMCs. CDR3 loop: CASSLLADRGYSYEQYF. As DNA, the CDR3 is TGTGCCAGCAGTTTACTTGCCGACAGGGGGTACTCCTACGAGCAGTACTTC.